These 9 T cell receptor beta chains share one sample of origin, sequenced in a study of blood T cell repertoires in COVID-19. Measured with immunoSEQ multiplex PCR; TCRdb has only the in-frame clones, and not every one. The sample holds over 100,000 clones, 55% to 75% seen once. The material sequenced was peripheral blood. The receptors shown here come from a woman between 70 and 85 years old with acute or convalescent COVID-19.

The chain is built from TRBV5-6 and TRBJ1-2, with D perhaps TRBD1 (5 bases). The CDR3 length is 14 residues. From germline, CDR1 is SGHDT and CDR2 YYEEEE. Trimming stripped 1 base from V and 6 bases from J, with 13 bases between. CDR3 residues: CASSLIRAHHGYTF. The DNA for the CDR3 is TGTGCCAGCAGCTTGATCAGGGCCCATCATGGCTACACCTTC.

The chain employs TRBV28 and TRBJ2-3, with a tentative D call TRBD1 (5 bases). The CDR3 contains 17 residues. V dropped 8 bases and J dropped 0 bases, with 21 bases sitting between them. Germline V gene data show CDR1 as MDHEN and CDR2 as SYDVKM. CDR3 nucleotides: TGTGCCAGCGATCCAGGCCCAAGGGGCTCTAGCACAGATACGCAGTATTTT. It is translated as CASDPGPRGSSTDTQYF.

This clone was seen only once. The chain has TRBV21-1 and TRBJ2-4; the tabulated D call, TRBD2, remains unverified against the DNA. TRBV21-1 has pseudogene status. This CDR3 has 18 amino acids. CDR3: CASNRPRGAPLAKNIQYF. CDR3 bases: TGTGCCAGCAACCGCCCGCGGGGGGCCCCTCTAGCCAAAAACATTCAGTACTTC.

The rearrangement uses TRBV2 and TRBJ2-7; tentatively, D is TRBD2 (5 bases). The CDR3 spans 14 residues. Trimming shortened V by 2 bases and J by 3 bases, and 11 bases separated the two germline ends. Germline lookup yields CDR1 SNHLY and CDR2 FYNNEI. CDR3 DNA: TGTGCCAGCAGTGAAACGGGGTATAGCTACGAGCAGTACTTC. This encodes CASSETGYSYEQYF.

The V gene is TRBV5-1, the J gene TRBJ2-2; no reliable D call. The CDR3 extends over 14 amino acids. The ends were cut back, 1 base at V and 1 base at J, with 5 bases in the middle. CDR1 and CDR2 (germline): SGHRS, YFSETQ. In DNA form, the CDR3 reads TGCGCCAGCAGCTTGACGGTGAACACCGGGGAGCTGTTTTTT. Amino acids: CASSLTVNTGELFF. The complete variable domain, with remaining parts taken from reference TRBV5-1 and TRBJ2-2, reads KAGVTQTPRYLIKTRGQQVTLSCSPISGHRSVSWYQQTPGQGLQFLFEYFSETQRNKGNFPGRFSGRQFSNSRSEMNVSTLELGDSALYLCASSLTVNTGELFFGEGSRLTVL.

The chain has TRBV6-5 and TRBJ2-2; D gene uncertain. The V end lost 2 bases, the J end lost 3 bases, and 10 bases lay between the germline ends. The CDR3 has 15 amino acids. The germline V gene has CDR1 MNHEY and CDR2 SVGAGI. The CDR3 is CASSYDNRDTGELFF. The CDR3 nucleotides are TGTGCCAGCAGTTACGATAACCGCGACACCGGGGAGCTGTTTTTT.

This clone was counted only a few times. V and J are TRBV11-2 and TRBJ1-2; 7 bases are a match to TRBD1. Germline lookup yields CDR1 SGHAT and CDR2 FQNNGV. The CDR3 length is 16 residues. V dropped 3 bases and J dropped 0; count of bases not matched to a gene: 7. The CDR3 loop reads CASSFGTALTNYGYTF. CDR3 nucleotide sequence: TGTGCCAGCAGCTTCGGGACAGCCCTAACTAACTATGGCTACACCTTC.

The CDR3 DNA is TGTGCCAGCAGCCGGGACATCTCCTACGAGCAGTACTTC. Amino acid sequence: CASSRDISYEQYF. The chain couples TRBV9 to TRBJ2-7, with D perhaps matching TRBD1 (6 bases). V gave up 4 bases and J gave up 0 bases, with 8 bases separating them. CDR1 and CDR2 (germline): SGDLS, YYNGEE. The length of the CDR3 is 13 residues. Full variable domain (outside the CDR3, taken from reference TRBV9 and TRBJ2-7): DSGVTQTPKHLITATGQRVTLRCSPRSGDLSVYWYQQSLDQGLQFLIQYYNGEERAKGNILERFSAQQFPDLHSELNLSSLELGDSALYFCASSRDISYEQYFGPGTRLTVT.

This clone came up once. The CDR3 reads CASKLRETDTQYF. CDR3 nucleotide sequence: TGTGCCAGCAAGTTGCGGGAAACAGATACGCAGTATTTT. The V call is TRBV6-5, the J call TRBJ2-3, with a possible D match to TRBD2 (6 bases). Germline CDR1 reads MNHEY; CDR2 reads SVGAGI. Trimming stripped 7 bases from V and 3 bases from J, with 11 bases between. The CDR3 has 13 amino acids.